Listed below are T cell receptor beta chains from one sample, sequenced in a study of blood T cell repertoires in COVID-19. The table came from immunoSEQ multiplex PCR; TCRdb's copy has only in-frame clones and leaves some out. The data hold some 270,000 clones, with 86% observed a single time. Sequenced material: peripheral blood. Source of these receptors: a woman aged 60-75 years who had recovered from COVID-19. CDR3s leave out the opening cysteine and the closing phenylalanine or tryptophan.

v_call: TRBV11-3
j_call: TRBJ2-1
cdr3_aa: ASSPSGGPRNEQF

v_call: TRBV2
j_call: TRBJ2-2
cdr3_aa: ASSDEGANTGELF

v_call: TRBV5-4
j_call: TRBJ1-4
cdr3_aa: ASSQGGSSNEKLF

v_call: TRBV18
j_call: TRBJ2-1
cdr3_aa: ASSPTSGGPSYNEQF

v_call: TRBV5-4
j_call: TRBJ2-4
cdr3_aa: ASSEGLAGGYAKNIQY

v_call: TRBV28
j_call: TRBJ2-7
cdr3_aa: ASSFRATVTRVEQY

v_call: TRBV5-1
j_call: TRBJ1-1
cdr3_aa: ASSFDRDLEAF

v_call: TRBV7-2
j_call: TRBJ1-4
cdr3_aa: ASSPDRGDEKLF

v_call: TRBV9
j_call: TRBJ1-1
cdr3_aa: ASSPTGDTEAF

v_call: TRBV28
j_call: TRBJ1-2
cdr3_aa: ASSFPGGYGYT

v_call: TRBV3-1/TRBV3-2
j_call: TRBJ2-7
cdr3_aa: ASSQVLAGAEQY

v_call: TRBV5-6
j_call: TRBJ1-2
cdr3_aa: ASSLTWRGSKVYT

v_call: TRBV5-1
j_call: TRBJ2-5
cdr3_aa: ASSRTSGLETQY

v_call: TRBV7-2
j_call: TRBJ1-1
cdr3_aa: ASSLDSMNTEAF

v_call: TRBV19
j_call: TRBJ1-4
cdr3_aa: ASSGRSKGEKLF

v_call: TRBV19
j_call: TRBJ1-1
cdr3_aa: ASSIVTGLNTEAF

v_call: TRBV7-9
j_call: TRBJ2-4
cdr3_aa: ASSQPPTGAKNIQY

v_call: TRBV5-1
j_call: TRBJ2-1
cdr3_aa: ASSLRGGGEQF

v_call: TRBV5-1
j_call: TRBJ2-7
cdr3_aa: ASSSVGTTNEQY

v_call: TRBV29-1
j_call: TRBJ2-5
cdr3_aa: SVPSSEETQY

v_call: TRBV19
j_call: TRBJ1-5
cdr3_aa: ASSIVRLLGQSNQPQH

v_call: TRBV4-2
j_call: TRBJ1-2
cdr3_aa: ASSKDRENYGYT

v_call: TRBV9
j_call: TRBJ1-1
cdr3_aa: ASSVNSGLGRAEAF

v_call: TRBV5-1
j_call: TRBJ2-1
cdr3_aa: ASSLTSGGAIPF

v_call: TRBV3-1/TRBV3-2
j_call: TRBJ2-5
cdr3_aa: ASSQDRDTGQTQY

v_call: TRBV14
j_call: TRBJ1-1
cdr3_aa: ASSQDPRTGFTEAF

v_call: TRBV4-2
j_call: TRBJ1-2
cdr3_aa: ASSQLDRGNYGYT

v_call: TRBV7-9
j_call: TRBJ2-2
cdr3_aa: ASSLEGLAGNQWELF

v_call: TRBV18
j_call: TRBJ2-7
cdr3_aa: ASSPGTGYREQY

v_call: TRBV6-6
j_call: TRBJ1-2
cdr3_aa: ASSATGYGYT

v_call: TRBV15
j_call: TRBJ1-1
cdr3_aa: ATSRERDRVVGEAF

v_call: TRBV10-2
j_call: TRBJ2-5
cdr3_aa: ASSESRGFSGDQETQY

v_call: TRBV5-1
j_call: TRBJ1-2
cdr3_aa: ASSSSGDGYT

v_call: TRBV6-4
j_call: TRBJ2-2
cdr3_aa: ASSRLRNTGELF

v_call: TRBV7-2
j_call: TRBJ2-7
cdr3_aa: ASSTGQGYEQY

v_call: TRBV7-9
j_call: TRBJ2-2
cdr3_aa: ASNTGEELF

v_call: TRBV19
j_call: TRBJ1-2
cdr3_aa: ASSTQTGGHGYT

v_call: TRBV11-3
j_call: TRBJ2-1
cdr3_aa: ASSRRGGTSGYNEQF

v_call: TRBV7-6
j_call: TRBJ2-2
cdr3_aa: ASSLDNSGELF

v_call: TRBV3-1/TRBV3-2
j_call: TRBJ2-7
cdr3_aa: ASISGAVYEQY

v_call: TRBV10-3
j_call: TRBJ2-3
cdr3_aa: AISGKLAGNTDTQY

v_call: TRBV6-2/TRBV6-3
j_call: TRBJ2-7
cdr3_aa: ASSRPGLAGHEQY

v_call: TRBV28
j_call: TRBJ2-7
cdr3_aa: ASGQAGSALEQY

v_call: TRBV19
j_call: TRBJ1-1
cdr3_aa: ASSIQGASTEAF

v_call: TRBV7-3
j_call: TRBJ2-5
cdr3_aa: ASSLNLAEETQY

v_call: TRBV7-2
j_call: TRBJ2-2
cdr3_aa: ASSSRQSTGELF

v_call: TRBV3-1/TRBV3-2
j_call: TRBJ2-7
cdr3_aa: ASSQHTVSYEQY